This record concerns one T cell receptor beta chain sequence. The antigen remains undetermined. Separate alpha and beta amplification began at the second PCR step. Sorting gates: effector memory CD45RA-CD27-, EMRA CD45RA+CD27-. V lost 6 bases and J lost 7, with 16 bases in between. Germline values: CDR1 SGHRS, CDR2 YFSETQ. CDR3 length equals 14 residues. This sample was taken from a study of naive and memory T cell subsets. Study-level points and caveats: Over 90% of naive TCR sequences appeared only once after error correction, unlike memory subsets.

An equimolar mix of two oligonucleotides served as the beta constant-region primer for TRBC1 and TRBC2. Nested alpha and beta constant-region primers with the SP2 primer drove four PCR rounds on ligated cDNA. One entry per CDR3 protein results from TCRdb running MiXCR on the UMI-ligation and nested PCR reads. The data contain over 25,000 distinct CDR3 sequences, roughly 10% of them singletons. This clonotype was obtained from a human donor in good health. V gene TRBV5-1 combines with J gene TRBJ2-2; a possible D gene is TRBD1 (6 bases). The sequenced sample consisted of effector memory CD4+ T cells from blood. The subset here: effector memory, CD45RA- CD27-. The CDR3 coding sequence is TGCGCCAGCAAAACCGGGACATTGGGCGGGGAGCTGTTTTTT. Its translation is CASKTGTLGGELFF.